A single sample gave rise to the 10 T cell receptor beta chains below, sequenced in a study of neurological immune-mediated disorders. TCRdb itself ran the 5' RACE reads through MiXCR, one entry per CDR3 protein. The table has roughly 56,000 distinct CDR3 sequences, 11% seen once. Sequenced sample: PBMCs. All receptors come from a man in his 60s in good health.

There are many counts of this clonotype. The V gene is TRBV7-2, the J gene TRBJ2-5; TRBD2 matches 13 bases. Germline CDR1 SGHTA, CDR2 FQGNSA. The trim removed 5 bases at V and 5 bases at J, leaving 5 bases unmatched. The CDR3 contains 15 residues. The CDR3: CASSPTSGGVETQYF. CDR3 coding DNA: TGTGCCAGCAGCCCTACTAGCGGGGGGGTGGAGACCCAGTACTTC. Drawing the rest from reference TRBV7-2 and TRBJ2-5, the complete variable domain is GAGVSQSPSNKVTEKGKDVELRCDPISGHTALYWYRQSLGQGLEFLIYFQGNSAPDKSGLPSDRFSAERTGGSVSTLTIQRTQQEDSAVYLCASSPTSGGVETQYFGPGTRLLVL.

The sample holds many counts of this clonotype. The genes are TRBV6-2 or TRBV6-3 and TRBJ1-1, with D unclear. With 0 bases removed from V and 1 base from J, the gap between germline ends came to 6 bases. This CDR3 has 14 residues. Germline V gives CDR1 MNHEY, CDR2 SVGEGT. The CDR3 DNA is TGTGCCAGCAGTTACTCCAATGGGAACACTGAAGCTTTCTTT. Translated, it gives CASSYSNGNTEAFF.

The rearrangement links TRBV12-3 or TRBV12-4 to TRBJ1-6, with D possibly TRBD1 on 5 matching bases. This CDR3 has 15 amino acids. V was shortened by 10 bases and J by 4 bases, with 17 bases between the two germline ends. DNA for the CDR3: TGTGCCATCGGCCGGGACCGGGTTTATAATTCACCCCTCCACTTT. Amino acids: CAIGRDRVYNSPLHF.

Many counts were recorded for this clonotype. This sequence joins TRBV3-1 and TRBJ2-1; 7 positions agree with TRBD2. V dropped 4 bases and J dropped 10; count of bases not matched to a gene: 16. The V gene's germline CDR1 is LGHDT and CDR2 YNNKEL (reference sequence). The CDR3 is 16 residues long. The CDR3 spells CASSRLGGSRAREQFF. DNA for the CDR3: TGTGCCAGCAGCCGCCTCGGGGGGAGCAGGGCGCGGGAGCAGTTCTTC.

This clonotype has ten or more counts. The J gene is TRBJ2-7, the V gene TRBV5-6; D uncertain. With 0 bases removed from V and 6 bases from J, the gap between germline ends came to 7 bases. The CDR3 sequence is 12 residues long. CDR1 is SGHDT, CDR2 YYEEEE, per germline. The CDR3 DNA follows: TGTGCCAGCAGCTTGGGACGGGCCGAGCAGTACTTC. Translating it yields CASSLGRAEQYF.

This clonotype has ten or more counts. The chain has TRBV4-1 and TRBJ1-3; D might be TRBD1 (5 bases). Trimming removed 6 bases from V and 3 bases from J, with 15 bases in between. The CDR3 runs 15 residues. Germline assignment: CDR1 MGHRA and CDR2 YSYEKL. The CDR3 here is CASRAQGYIGNTIYF. The DNA for the CDR3 is TGCGCCAGCAGGGCCCAGGGCTATATTGGAAACACCATATATTTT.

This clonotype came up many times. The chain links TRBV29-1 to TRBJ1-1; 8 bases map to TRBD1. The CDR3 runs 12 residues. The J segment lost 5 bases and the V segment lost 6 bases, leaving 5 bases of the junction unmatched. CDR1 and CDR2 from the germline V gene are SQVTM and ANQGSEA. CDR3 in amino acids: CSVTGGRTEAFF. For the CDR3, the DNA is TGCAGCGTCACAGGGGGGCGGACTGAAGCTTTCTTT. The entire variable domain, with the rest obtained from reference TRBV29-1 and TRBJ1-1, is as follows: SAVISQKPSRDICQRGTSLTIQCQVDSQVTMMFWYRQQPGQSLTLIATANQGSEATYESGFVIDKFPISRPNLTFSTLTVSNMSPEDSSIYLCSVTGGRTEAFFGQGTRLTVV.

In this sample, this clonotype turned up many times. The rearrangement joins TRBV11-1 to TRBJ1-1; D call uncertain. The germline gives CDR1 SGHAT, CDR2 FQDESV (reference sequence). The CDR3 extends over 12 amino acids. With 5 bases removed from V and 3 bases from J, the gap between germline ends came to 7 bases. CDR3 nucleotides: TGTGCCAGCAGCCGCGCTGACACTGAAGCTTTCTTT. This sequence encodes CASSRADTEAFF. The full variable domain, in which reference TRBV11-1 and TRBJ1-1 provide the parts outside the CDR3, is EAEVAQSPRYKITEKSQAVAFWCDPISGHATLYWYRQILGQGPELLVQFQDESVVDDSQLPKDRFSAERLKGVDSTLKIQPAELGDSAMYLCASSRADTEAFFGQGTRLTVV.

This clonotype was seen repeatedly, ten times or more. The rearrangement uses TRBV6-6 and TRBJ1-5; 7 bases align to TRBD1. This CDR3 comprises 15 residues. CDR1 MNHNY and CDR2 SVGAGI come from the germline V gene (reference sequence). Losses at the gene ends were 7 bases for V and 5 bases for J; bases not matched to a gene: 11. CDR3 sequence: CASNLQGRGDQPQHF. The CDR3, as DNA: TGTGCCAGCAACCTACAGGGGAGGGGAGATCAGCCCCAGCATTTT.

This clonotype was counted many times. The chain couples TRBV5-1 to TRBJ2-1; D possibly matches TRBD1 or TRBD2 (5 bases each). V gave up 4 bases and J gave up 7 bases, with 12 bases separating them. The CDR3 is 13 residues long. CDR1 SGHRS and CDR2 YFSETQ come from the germline V gene. CDR3 nucleotide sequence: TGCGCCAGCAGCCCGGGGAAGGGGAATGAGCAGTTCTTC. It encodes CASSPGKGNEQFF.